These T cell receptor beta chains were read from a single sample in a study of response to subunit inactivated influenza vaccine. TCRdb used MiXCR to reprocess the RT-PCR reads, holding one entry per CDR3 protein. The data hold 150,000 to 200,000 distinct CDR3 sequences, with nearly 9.5% observed a single time. Sample: non-naive T cells sorted from PBMCs, taken on the day of vaccination. The receptors come from a man between 50 and 59 years old who received an inactivated influenza vaccine. Both conserved end residues are part of each CDR3. D genes are given only for firm matches. Clone size, where shown, is once, few, many, or a class for clones that have expanded.

d_gene	v_gene	abundance	j_gene	CDR3nt	CDR3aa
TRBD1	TRBV28	few	TRBJ1-4	TGTGCCAGCACCAGTGGGACAGGGTGGGGGATTGGTAATGAAAAACTGTTTTTT	CASTSGTGWGIGNEKLFF
TRBD1	TRBV18	many	TRBJ1-1	TGTGCCAGCTCACGATTACCGGGACAGGGGGCAGCTAAAGCTTTCTTT	CASSRLPGQGAAKAFF
TRBD1	TRBV6-1	few	TRBJ1-2	TGTGCCAGCAGTGCGTCGACAGGGGGGCTGGGCTACACCTTC	CASSASTGGLGYTF
-	TRBV19	few	TRBJ2-7	TGTGCCAGTCTAGGCCAGAACTCCTACGAGCAGTACTTC	CASLGQNSYEQYF
TRBD1	TRBV4-3	few	TRBJ1-2	TGCGCCAGCAGCCAAGGGACAGGGGCAAACTATGGCTACACCTTC	CASSQGTGANYGYTF
TRBD2	TRBV20-1	-	TRBJ2-2	TGCAGTGCTAGAGATCGAAGTAGCGGGGGGGCGAACACCGGGGAGCTGTTTTTT	CSARDRSSGGANTGELFF
TRBD2	TRBV3-1	few	TRBJ2-3	TGTGCCAGCAGCCTCTGGACTAGCGGGGGTAGCACAGATACGCAGTATTTT	CASSLWTSGGSTDTQYF
-	TRBV7-9	many	TRBJ1-1	TGTGCCAGCAGCCTGGAGGGGGGGAACACTGAAGCTTTCTTT	CASSLEGGNTEAFF
-	TRBV10-3	-	TRBJ2-2	TGTGCCGCCGGTCTTGGGACTGTCGGGGAGCTGTTTTTT	CAAGLGTVGELFF
-	TRBV7-8	many	TRBJ1-3	TGTGCCAGCAGCTTAGCAGTGGACTCTGGAAACACCATATATTTT	CASSLAVDSGNTIYF
TRBD2	TRBV28	-	TRBJ2-5	TGTGCCAGCAGTTTTCTGGAGGCGGGAGGGCCCCGAGAGACCCAGTACTTC	CASSFLEAGGPRETQYF
TRBD1	TRBV29-1	many	TRBJ2-1	TGCAGCGTTGAGGGGCCACAACCCTCTTTAGGGGGCCCCTTGTTCTTC	CSVEGPQPSLGGPLFF
-	TRBV28	-	TRBJ1-2	TGTGCCAGCACTGGGGTCTATGGCTACACCTTC	CASTGVYGYTF
TRBD2	TRBV28	few	TRBJ2-1	TGTGCCAGCAGGGGACTAGCCCAGTTCGGAGAGCAGTTCTTC	CASRGLAQFGEQFF
-	TRBV5-1	few	TRBJ2-6	TGCGCCAGCAGCTTGGTGGGACGGCGCTCTGGGGCCAACGTCCTGACTTTC	CASSLVGRRSGANVLTF
-	TRBV5-1	-	TRBJ1-4	TGCGCCAGCAGCTTGGAAGGGGCGGATGAAAAACTGTTTTTT	CASSLEGADEKLFF
-	TRBV6-2/TRBV6-3	-	TRBJ2-5	TGTGCCAGCAGTTACATGTGGGGGCAAGAGACCCAGTACTTC	CASSYMWGQETQYF
TRBD1	TRBV6-1	-	TRBJ1-5	TGTGCCAGCACCAGGGACAGCTATAGCAATCAGCCCCAGCATTTT	CASTRDSYSNQPQHF
-	TRBV6-1	few	TRBJ1-2	TGTGCCAGCAATAGGGTTGCCCGAGCCGGTTATGGCTACACCTTC	CASNRVARAGYGYTF
-	TRBV5-8	-	TRBJ1-1	TGTGCCAGCAGCCTCTTTGGGGTGAACACTGAAGCTTTCTTT	CASSLFGVNTEAFF
TRBD2	TRBV10-3	-	TRBJ2-1	TGTGCCATCACCCCGGGACTAGCGGGAGCACAGTTCTTC	CAITPGLAGAQFF
-	TRBV24-1	few	TRBJ2-3	TGTGCCACCAGTGATTGGACCGGCTATACGCAGTATTTT	CATSDWTGYTQYF
TRBD2	TRBV29-1	few	TRBJ2-3	TGCAGCGTGGACCCTAGCGGGCGGAGCACAGATACGCAGTATTTT	CSVDPSGRSTDTQYF
-	TRBV11-2	many	TRBJ2-7	TGTGCCAGCAGCTTGGCACAGGGAACTTACGAGCAGTACTTC	CASSLAQGTYEQYF
TRBD2	TRBV14	-	TRBJ2-1	TGTGCCAGCAGCCAATACGTTGGACTAGCGGGGAATGAGCAGTTCTTC	CASSQYVGLAGNEQFF
-	TRBV12-3/TRBV12-4	-	TRBJ1-3	TGTGCCAGCAGTTTAGGACAGAACTCTGGAAACACCATATATTTT	CASSLGQNSGNTIYF
-	TRBV20-1	few	TRBJ2-5	TGCAGTGCTAGGCCCGGCTTACAGCCTATTGGTGGGACCCAGTACTTC	CSARPGLQPIGGTQYF
-	TRBV5-6	many	TRBJ2-6	TGTGCCAGCAGCTTTATAGCACCGAGCTCTGGGGCCAACGTCCTGACTTTC	CASSFIAPSSGANVLTF
TRBD1	TRBV28	-	TRBJ1-5	TGTGCCAGCAGTTTACCAGGGGGGAAAAATCAGCCCCAGCATTTT	CASSLPGGKNQPQHF
TRBD1	TRBV11-2	-	TRBJ2-5	TGTGCCAGCAGCTTATTCGGACAGGGTCGAGGAGAGACCCAGTACTTC	CASSLFGQGRGETQYF
-	TRBV7-2	many	TRBJ2-5	TGTGCCAGCAGCTTAGGGCCACCCCGGGAGACCCAGTACTTC	CASSLGPPRETQYF
-	TRBV7-9	many	TRBJ2-1	TGTGCCAGCAGCTTAGGGAGGGGGGTATACAATGAGCAGTTCTTC	CASSLGRGVYNEQFF
TRBD1	TRBV12-3/TRBV12-4	few	TRBJ1-5	TGTGCCAGCAGTCCCGGGACAGTCAATCAGCCCCAGCATTTT	CASSPGTVNQPQHF
TRBD1	TRBV11-2	-	TRBJ2-2	TGTGCCAGCAGCTTAGGTGGGACAGGGTTCCCCGGGGAGCTGTTTTTT	CASSLGGTGFPGELFF
TRBD2	TRBV5-1	few	TRBJ2-2	TGCGCCAGCAGCTTCCTAGCGGGAGCTGGAACCGGGGAGCTGTTTTTT	CASSFLAGAGTGELFF
-	TRBV20-1	few	TRBJ1-4	TGCAGTGCTGACGACAAAAGGGCGGGGGAAAAACTGTTTTTT	CSADDKRAGEKLFF
-	TRBV6-2/TRBV6-3	few	TRBJ2-5	TGTGCCACCTGGCGGGAAGAGACCCAGTACTTC	CATWREETQYF